Listed below are T cell receptor beta chains from one sample, sequenced in a study of graft-versus-host responses after intestinal transplantation. Generated by immunoSEQ multiplex PCR, the TCRdb table keeps only in-frame clones and is missing some. The sample consists of around 13,000 clones, about 74% of them appearing once. The sample consisted of ileum tissue, taken 16 days after intestinal transplant. These receptors were collected from a human patient who received an intestinal transplant, so some T cells may come from the graft donor. CDR3s leave out the opening cysteine and the closing phenylalanine or tryptophan. Fields, in order: J gene, V gene, CDR3 protein.

TRBJ2-3,TRBV4-1,ASSQFGTGVSRVGTDTQY
TRBJ1-3,TRBV2,ASSSTGTSGNTIY
TRBJ1-1,TRBV29-1,SVDGLEAF
TRBJ2-1,TRBV10-3,AISESPAGTYNEQF
TRBJ2-2,TRBV6-6,ASRAPPGGNIGELF
TRBJ2-3,TRBV19,ASRRGGYTDTQY
TRBJ2-7,TRBV5-1,ASSPTGLAGAYEQY
TRBJ1-1,TRBV5-1,ASSFPGTLSTAF
TRBJ1-2,TRBV19,ASRPWDSAYGYT
TRBJ1-1,TRBV29-1,SYRKNRRHTEAF
TRBJ2-2,TRBV5-6,ASSSSGFNTGELF
TRBJ2-3,TRBV4-1,ASSHLPSGGDFFTDTQY
TRBJ1-1,TRBV27,ASSLIWQANTEAF
TRBJ2-5,TRBV4-2,ASSQVGGSHFEETQY
TRBJ1-3,TRBV27,ASSRAGHTGNTIY
TRBJ2-1,TRBV30,AWSPGTGINEQF
TRBJ2-2,TRBV29-1,SVWTHTNTGELF
TRBJ2-7,TRBV7-9,ASSTQVTTGAHPYEQY
TRBJ2-7,TRBV6-1,ATSDTPSYEQY
TRBJ2-3,TRBV6-6,ASSYSAGGTDTQY
TRBJ1-1,TRBV6-5,ASSPGQGTEAF
TRBJ2-7,TRBV6-1,ASSEMQTGTSYEQY
TRBJ1-3,TRBV7-9,ASSSQIFSGNTIY
TRBJ2-3,TRBV19,ASSGGQGYTDTQY
TRBJ2-1,TRBV7-7,ASSSFFSPYNEQF
TRBJ2-3,TRBV4-1,ASSQAGRTDTQY
TRBJ1-4,TRBV4-3,ASSQVDSKLF
TRBJ1-3,TRBV11-2,ASSFYRGPPGNTIY
TRBJ2-7,TRBV27,ASSLLESSEQY
-,TRBV4-1,ASSQVRSVTYEQY
TRBJ2-5,TRBV25-1,ASSDRGQETQY
TRBJ2-3,TRBV18,ASSPREGFTDTQY
TRBJ1-2,TRBV30,AWSRDTPRGGYT
TRBJ2-1,TRBV5-6,ASSLMAGGWNEQF
TRBJ2-1,TRBV4-1,ASSQVGSSYNEQF
TRBJ2-7,TRBV7-9,ASDTGASYEQY
TRBJ2-1,TRBV6-5,ASSYSGLEGRNEQF
TRBJ2-1,TRBV6-1,ASSEAAGGQSYNEQF
TRBJ2-4,TRBV4-1,ASSHFWGAKNIQY
TRBJ2-3,TRBV30,AWIAGPTDTQY
TRBJ2-2,TRBV5-1,ASSYETGAIFVAGELF
TRBJ2-5,TRBV2,ASSGLAGGSETQY
TRBJ2-7,TRBV2,ASSETRGASYEQY
TRBJ2-7,TRBV4-1,ASSQGLEQY
TRBJ2-5,TRBV7-9,ASSITAGGLETQY
TRBJ2-7,TRBV7-6,ASSPGSRFDEQY
TRBJ2-1,TRBV5-4,ASSAHRASYNEQF
TRBJ1-2,TRBV7-8,ASSLAGVGGYT
TRBJ2-1,TRBV7-9,ASSLGSGGYNEQF
TRBJ2-7,TRBV7-2,ASSPSYEQY
TRBJ1-5,TRBV2,ASSVYAGWGNQPQH
TRBJ1-4,TRBV9,ASSVGRVGGWTNEKLF
TRBJ1-1,TRBV27,ASSLRYPSTSTEAF
TRBJ2-1,TRBV29-1,SVSPAGGKYNEQF
TRBJ2-5,TRBV28,ASSQAGWVPETQY